This T cell receptor beta chain is from a study of identical twins. This clonotype was detected a few times. Per germline, CDR1 SGHTA and CDR2 FQGTGA. CDR3 length: 13 amino acids. Trimming cost V 5 bases and J 5 bases; bases outside gene matches: 6. Template switching added a universal primer site, and cDNA bore unique molecular identifiers. TCRdb reprocessed the 5' RACE reads via MiXCR and lists one record per CDR3 protein. The data show 650,000 to 800,000 distinct CDR3 sequences, around 8.6% seen once. The same data also contributed to another study, on yellow fever vaccine responses in identical twins.

The TCR was taken from a woman aged 18 to 35 in good health. V is TRBV7-3 and J is TRBJ2-7, with 7 positions matching TRBD2. Sequencing was carried out using PBMCs. CDR3 bases: TGTGCCAGCAGCACCATGGCGGGGGACGAGCAGTACTTC. It encodes CASSTMAGDEQYF.